These T cell receptor beta chains were read from a single sample in a study of early T cells in non-severe SARS-CoV-2 infection. TCRdb passed the 5' RACE reads through MiXCR, listing each CDR3 protein once. The sample includes about 64,000 distinct CDR3 sequences, roughly 18% of them seen just once. The specimen comprised whole blood, sampled at baseline. The receptors were gathered from an adult who was a healthcare worker with PCR-confirmed SARS-CoV-2 infection or an uninfected control (not recorded which). The CDR3 runs from the conserved cysteine through the conserved F or W. A D gene is named only where the DNA matches it firmly. Rows give clone size only sometimes, using once, few, many, or a class for an expanded clone.

cdr3_aa	cdr3_nt	v_call	clone_size	d_call	j_call
CASSFSAGSYEQYF	TGTGCCAGCAGCTTCTCGGCGGGGTCCTACGAGCAGTACTTC	TRBV5-5	few	-	TRBJ2-7
CASSQSGRPFF	TGTGCCAGCAGTCAGAGCGGGAGACCGTTCTTC	TRBV27	few	TRBD2	TRBJ2-1
CASSQGAGGTEAFF	TGTGCCAGCAGCCAAGGGGCAGGGGGAACTGAAGCTTTCTTT	TRBV3-1	-	TRBD1	TRBJ1-1
CASSVGLAGADTQYF	TGTGCCAGCAGCGTAGGACTAGCGGGGGCAGATACGCAGTATTTT	TRBV7-2	few	TRBD2	TRBJ2-3
CAISESFSGGADTQYF	TGTGCCATCAGTGAGTCGTTTAGCGGGGGCGCAGATACGCAGTATTTT	TRBV10-3	few	TRBD2	TRBJ2-3
CASRKDLTDTQYF	TGTGCCAGCAGGAAGGACCTCACAGATACGCAGTATTTT	TRBV2	few	-	TRBJ2-3
CAWRRSGQPNSPLHF	TGTGCCTGGAGGCGTTCGGGACAGCCAAATTCACCCCTCCACTTT	TRBV30	-	TRBD1	TRBJ1-6
CASSLAGQGAGYTF	TGCGCCAGCAGCTTGGCCGGACAGGGGGCTGGCTACACCTTC	TRBV5-1	few	TRBD1	TRBJ1-2
CASSLAKGAGSTEAFF	TGTGCCAGCAGCTTAGCGAAGGGGGCCGGTTCCACTGAAGCTTTCTTT	TRBV7-2	-	TRBD1	TRBJ1-1
CSAAGLAGNIQYF	TGCAGCGCCGCAGGACTAGCGGGGAACATTCAGTACTTC	TRBV29-1	-	TRBD2	TRBJ2-4
CASSRRTVQETQYF	TGTGCCAGCAGCCGTAGGACAGTGCAAGAGACCCAGTACTTC	TRBV11-2	-	-	TRBJ2-5
CASSFQGKWTGELFF	TGCGCCAGCAGCTTCCAGGGGAAGTGGACCGGGGAGCTGTTTTTT	TRBV5-1	-	-	TRBJ2-2
CASSLDGGTTYNEQFF	TGTGCCAGCAGCCTGGATGGGGGCACGACCTACAATGAGCAGTTCTTC	TRBV11-3	-	-	TRBJ2-1
CSVEGTGGPYEQFF	TGCAGCGTTGAAGGGACGGGTGGACCCTATGAGCAGTTCTTC	TRBV29-1	-	-	TRBJ2-1
CASIREQSHLSGANVLTF	TGTGCCAGTATTCGGGAGCAATCTCACCTGTCTGGGGCCAACGTCCTGACTTTC	TRBV19	-	-	TRBJ2-6
CASSLEGGLYTEAFF	TGTGCCAGCAGCTTAGAAGGCGGGTTATACACTGAAGCTTTCTTT	TRBV7-2	-	-	TRBJ1-1
CASSLGQLYGYTF	TGTGCCAGCAGCTTGGGACAGCTCTATGGCTACACCTTC	TRBV3-1	many	TRBD1	TRBJ1-2
CATSEAGQGPYNEQFF	TGTGCCACCAGTGAGGCCGGGCAGGGTCCCTACAATGAGCAGTTCTTC	TRBV24-1	few	-	TRBJ2-1
CASSLGLAGGPGPDTQYF	TGTGCCAGCAGCTTAGGGCTAGCGGGGGGGCCGGGCCCAGATACGCAGTATTTT	TRBV11-2	many	TRBD2	TRBJ2-3
CSARDSGIPSGNTIYF	TGCAGTGCTAGAGATTCAGGCATACCCTCTGGAAACACCATATATTTT	TRBV20-1	few	-	TRBJ1-3
CSVQLITGTRFF	TGCAGCGTCCAATTGATTACCGGGACACGGTTTTTT	TRBV29-1	-	-	TRBJ1-4
CSARDLLLGYSNQPQHF	TGCAGTGCTAGAGATCTATTATTGGGATACAGCAATCAGCCCCAGCATTTT	TRBV20-1	few	-	TRBJ1-5
CASSLRNEQFF	TGCGCCAGCAGCCTCCGAAATGAGCAGTTCTTC	TRBV4-3	-	-	TRBJ2-1
CSARDRSRSLGYTF	TGCAGTGCTAGAGATCGATCCCGCTCGCTTGGCTACACCTTC	TRBV20-1	many	-	TRBJ1-2
CASSLDWNGADTQYF	TGTGCCAGCAGCTTAGATTGGAACGGCGCAGATACGCAGTATTTT	TRBV7-8	-	-	TRBJ2-3
CASSISALGYEQYF	TGTGCCAGTAGTATATCGGCTTTGGGCTACGAGCAGTACTTC	TRBV19	few	-	TRBJ2-7
CASSYLGGSYEQYF	TGTGCCAGCAGTTACCTAGGGGGCAGCTACGAGCAGTACTTC	TRBV12-3/TRBV12-4	-	TRBD1	TRBJ2-7
CASSAARGALYNEQFF	TGTGCCAGCAGTGCAGCGCGGGGGGCATTATACAATGAGCAGTTCTTC	TRBV6-5	-	TRBD2	TRBJ2-1
CSAAREPKSTF	TGCAGTGCTGCCCGGGAGCCGAAGAGCACCTTC	TRBV20-1	-	-	TRBJ1-2
CASSSQGTANYGYTF	TGTGCCAGCAGTTCCCAAGGGACAGCGAACTATGGCTACACCTTC	TRBV6-5	-	TRBD1	TRBJ1-2
CASSFSDRGDNSPLHF	TGTGCCAGCAGCTTCTCGGACAGGGGAGACAATTCACCCCTCCACTTT	TRBV5-4	-	TRBD1	TRBJ1-6
CASSGDREYQPQHF	TGTGCCAGCAGCGGGGACAGGGAATACCAGCCCCAGCATTTT	TRBV2	many	TRBD1	TRBJ1-5
CASSPTGGFDQPQHF	TGCGCCAGCAGCCCGACAGGGGGTTTCGATCAGCCCCAGCATTTT	TRBV5-1	few	TRBD1	TRBJ1-5
CASNRDPFSTDTQYF	TGTGCCAGCAACCGAGACCCTTTTAGCACAGATACGCAGTATTTT	TRBV6-5	few	-	TRBJ2-3
CSAKPRGRNTEAFF	TGCAGCGCAAAACCCAGGGGGCGGAACACTGAAGCTTTCTTT	TRBV29-1	-	TRBD1	TRBJ1-1
CASSSGRPETRGYTF	TGCGCCAGCAGCTCCGGCCGGCCCGAAACTAGAGGCTACACCTTC	TRBV5-1	-	-	TRBJ1-2
CASKQTSGSTDTQYF	TGTGCCAGCAAGCAGACTAGCGGGAGCACAGATACGCAGTATTTT	TRBV2	few	TRBD2	TRBJ2-3
CASSPGTEHNEQFF	TGTGCCAGCTCACCGGGGACGGAGCACAATGAGCAGTTCTTC	TRBV18	many	-	TRBJ2-1
CASARDSYGYTF	TGTGCCAGCGCCCGGGACAGCTATGGCTACACCTTC	TRBV11-2	-	TRBD1	TRBJ1-2